One sample yielded the 24 T cell receptor beta chains listed below, sequenced in a study of T cell responses to AZD1222 COVID-19 vaccine. TCRdb keeps only in-frame clones here, not all; method: immunoSEQ multiplex PCR. The table has some 170,000 clones, about 87% seen once. The sequencing used peripheral blood, collected 28 days after the second dose of the MenACWY control vaccine. Every receptor here comes from an adult who received the MenACWY meningococcal vaccine as a control.

The chain couples TRBV4-3 to TRBJ1-6, with D tentatively TRBD1 (6 bases). Germline CDR1 is LGHNA and CDR2 is YSLEER. The V end lost 7 bases, the J end lost 6 bases, and 7 bases lay between the germline ends. This CDR3 region has 12 residues. CDR3 sequence reads: CASKDSNSPLHF. The CDR3 DNA follows: TGCGCCAGCAAGGACAGTAATTCACCCCTCCACTTT.

This clone was picked up one time. This chain joins TRBV10-3 and TRBJ2-4, with 7 bases identical to TRBD2. Trimming at V came to 2 bases and at J to 6 bases, leaving 4 bases not matched to a gene. Looked up from germline, CDR1 is ENHRY and CDR2 is SYGVKD. The CDR3 has 14 amino acids. This CDR3 reads CAISEAGDRNIQYF. The CDR3 region has the DNA TGTGCCATCAGTGAGGCGGGAGATAGAAACATTCAGTACTTC.

The rearrangement uses TRBV11-2 and TRBJ2-3; a weak D match, TRBD2 (6 bases). Germline lookup yields CDR1 SGHAT and CDR2 FQNNGV. V was cut by 5 bases and J by 4 bases, with 10 bases left in between. The CDR3 is made up of 13 amino acids. The CDR3 bases are TGTGCCAGCAGCATCCCGGGGGCAGATACGCAGTATTTT. It codes for CASSIPGADTQYF.

The V and J genes are TRBV15 and TRBJ2-5; D is unclear. Germline V gene sequence: CDR1 LNHNV, CDR2 YYDKDF (reference sequence). V was cut by 2 bases and J by 9 bases, with 13 bases left in between. The CDR3 has 13 amino acids. The CDR3 nucleotides are TGTGCCACCAGCAGACCTATTGGTGGTGCCCAGTACTTC. Translation: CATSRPIGGAQYF.

The V call is TRBV19, the J call TRBJ2-2; TRBD1 aligns across 8 bases. Unmatched junction bases numbered 1, after V lost 4 bases and J lost 3 bases. Germline CDR1 LNHDA, CDR2 SQIVND (reference sequence). The length of the CDR3 is 14 residues. The CDR3 protein is CASSNRGYTGELFF. DNA for the CDR3: TGTGCCAGTAGTAACAGGGGGTACACCGGGGAGCTGTTTTTT.

The rearrangement uses TRBV7-9 and TRBJ2-6; maybe TRBD2 (6 bases). V lost 2 bases and J lost 0, with 14 bases in between. CDR1 is SEHNR, CDR2 FQNEAQ, per germline (reference sequence). The CDR3 extends over 18 amino acids. The CDR3 is CASSLRLGGYSGANVLTF. The CDR3 DNA reads TGTGCCAGCAGCTTAAGGCTGGGGGGATACTCTGGGGCCAACGTCCTGACTTTC.

This chain uses TRBV5-4 with TRBJ1-1, with a possible D match to TRBD1 (5 bases). Germline assignment: CDR1 SGHNT and CDR2 YYREEE (reference sequence). V lost 0 bases to trimming and J lost 0 bases, with 9 bases between them. The CDR3 extends over 15 amino acids. CDR3 bases: TGTGCCAGCAGCTTGGCGGGGGGGATGAACACTGAAGCTTTCTTT. Translating gives CASSLAGGMNTEAFF.

Concerning this clone itself: This sample also contains other DNA sequences that code for the same CDR3. This sequence joins TRBV4-3 and TRBJ1-2; no definite D call. Germline assignment: CDR1 LGHNA and CDR2 YSLEER. V was clipped by 0 bases and J by 7 bases, with 9 bases between them. This CDR3 spans 13 amino acids. The CDR3 reads CASSQDKGRGYTF. CDR3 nucleotides: TGCGCCAGCAGCCAAGATAAGGGTCGTGGCTACACCTTC.

This clone was found once. V gene TRBV25-1 combines with J gene TRBJ1-1, with D possibly TRBD1 on 6 matching bases. The V gene's germline CDR1 is MGHDK and CDR2 SYGVNS. CDR3 length equals 16 residues. V gave up 2 bases and J gave up 12 bases, with 25 bases separating them. The CDR3 loop is CASSEQTPSSHTGTFF. Here the CDR3 DNA reads TGTGCCAGCAGTGAACAGACCCCAAGCAGCCACACAGGGACTTTCTTT.

The chain employs TRBV27 and TRBJ2-1; D not resolved. Germline CDR1 reads MNHEY; CDR2 reads SMNVEV (reference sequence). This CDR3 contains 19 residues. V was trimmed by 0 bases and J by 7 bases, leaving 25 bases between them. The CDR3 here is CASSLSNFGILYPRNEQFF. CDR3 in DNA: TGTGCCAGCAGTTTATCGAATTTTGGTATACTATATCCAAGGAATGAGCAGTTCTTC.

The chain carries TRBV15 and TRBJ2-7; the D call may be TRBD1 or TRBD2 (5 bases each). Germline V gene lookup returns CDR1 LNHNV and CDR2 YYDKDF (reference sequence). CDR3 length: 14 residues. V shed 0 bases and J shed 2 bases, with 8 bases lying between them. In nucleotides, the CDR3 is TGTGCCACCAGCAGAGAAAGGGGAGCCTACGAGCAGTACTTC. Protein product: CATSRERGAYEQYF.

This chain joins TRBV9 and TRBJ2-2; D is unclear. Trimming cost V 0 bases and J 3 bases, with 9 bases left between them. Germline V gene sequence: CDR1 SGDLS, CDR2 YYNGEE. The CDR3 spans 15 residues. The CDR3, as DNA: TGTGCCAGCAGCGTAGCGGTTGGGGACACCGGGGAGCTGTTTTTT. Translating gives CASSVAVGDTGELFF.

The chain uses TRBV20-1 and TRBJ1-2; D is uncertain. This CDR3 spans 12 amino acids. V shed 3 bases and J shed 2 bases, with 7 bases lying between them. CDR1 DFQATT and CDR2 SNEGSKA come from the germline V gene (reference sequence). This CDR3 reads CSASVPNYGYTF. The CDR3 DNA sequence: TGCAGTGCTAGTGTCCCGAACTATGGCTACACCTTC.

The V and J genes are TRBV6-2 or TRBV6-3 and TRBJ2-1; 8 positions agree with TRBD2. Germline trimming cut 2 bases from V and 3 bases from J; bases unmatched to any gene: 9. Germline assignment: CDR1 MNHEY and CDR2 SVGEGT. The CDR3 has 17 residues. The CDR3 DNA sequence: TGTGCCAGCAGTTACCTCCGTGGTAGCGGGAACTACAATGAGCAGTTCTTC. Protein: CASSYLRGSGNYNEQFF.

V usage is TRBV28 and J usage is TRBJ1-4; unclear D gene. The germline V and J ends were trimmed by 3 bases and 0 bases, with 5 bases remaining between them. The CDR3 is made up of 14 amino acids. Germline-derived CDR1 and CDR2 are MDHEN and SYDVKM. The CDR3 nucleotides read TGTGCCAGCAGTTTTGGTGCAACTAATGAAAAACTGTTTTTT. Translating gives CASSFGATNEKLFF. The whole variable domain, filled in from reference TRBV28 and TRBJ1-4, reads DVKVTQSSRYLVKRTGEKVFLECVQDMDHENMFWYRQDPGLGLRLIYFSYDVKMKEKGDIPEGYSVSREKKERFSLILESASTNQTSMYLCASSFGATNEKLFFGSGTQLSVL.

The chain uses TRBV3-1 (or the pseudogene TRBV3-2) and TRBJ1-2; D might be TRBD1 (6 bases). Trimming left V 4 bases short and J 4 bases short, with 19 bases between. The CDR3 length is 16 residues. CDR1 and CDR2 from the germline V gene are LGHDT and YNNKEL (reference sequence). CDR3 protein: CASSPHLQGRTYGYTF. Written as DNA, the CDR3 is TGTGCCAGCAGCCCCCATCTCCAGGGGCGGACCTATGGCTACACCTTC.

CDR3 bases: TGTGCCAGCACCCCGGGGACCGGCTACACCTTC. This translates into CASTPGTGYTF. The chain joins TRBV28 to TRBJ1-2; maybe TRBD1 (5 bases). Germline loops: CDR1 MDHEN, CDR2 SYDVKM. V lost 7 bases to trimming and J lost 8 bases, with 11 bases between them. This CDR3 is 11 amino acids long.

J is TRBJ1-2 and V is TRBV13, with D uncertain. CDR3 size: 16 residues. Looked up from germline, CDR1 is PRHDT and CDR2 is FYEKMQ (reference sequence). Trimming shortened V by 4 bases and J by 0 bases, and 15 bases separated the two germline ends. The CDR3: CASSSPLEVTNYGYTF. The CDR3 bases are TGTGCCAGCAGCTCCCCTCTAGAGGTAACTAACTATGGCTACACCTTC.

The chain employs TRBV4-3 and TRBJ2-2, with 7 bases fitting TRBD1. The V and J ends lost 0 bases and 7 bases, in that order; junction bases with no gene match: 2. CDR1 and CDR2 (germline): LGHNA, YSLEER. The CDR3 has 14 residues. The CDR3 region is CASSQDRQGGELFF. CDR3 DNA sequence: TGCGCCAGCAGCCAAGATCGACAGGGCGGGGAGCTGTTTTTT.

The V gene is TRBV3-1 (or the pseudogene TRBV3-2), the J gene TRBJ2-7; D assignment may be TRBD1 or TRBD2 (5 bases each). Germline assignment: CDR1 LGHDT and CDR2 YNNKEL (reference sequence). The CDR3 length is 15 residues. V was trimmed by 2 bases and J by 3 bases, leaving 14 bases between them. CDR3 DNA sequence: TGTGCCAGCAGCCAACCACCGGGACCTAACTACGAGCAGTACTTC. The encoded protein is CASSQPPGPNYEQYF.

The chain recombines TRBV7-9 with TRBJ2-2, with 9 bases that match TRBD2. V shed 6 bases and J 7 bases; nucleotides not matched to a gene: 12. CDR1 and CDR2 from the germline V gene are SEHNR and FQNEAQ (reference sequence). The CDR3 spans 16 residues. The DNA of the CDR3 is TGTGCCAGCAGTTCACCTAGCGGGGAGAGGGTCGGGGAGCTGTTTTTT. Its translation: CASSSPSGERVGELFF.

The rearrangement joins TRBV12-3 or TRBV12-4 to TRBJ2-7; D unresolved. CDR3 size: 12 residues. The ends were cut back, 3 bases at V and 4 bases at J, with 7 bases in the middle. This CDR3 is CASSFTGYEQYF. The CDR3 nucleotides are TGTGCCAGCAGTTTTACGGGTTACGAGCAGTACTTC.

The count of this clone is one. The J gene is TRBJ1-2, the V gene TRBV27, with TRBD1 matching 10 bases. J gave up 4 bases and V 2 bases, and 4 bases lay outside the gene matches. This CDR3 is 15 amino acids long. Germline V gene data show CDR1 as MNHEY and CDR2 as SMNVEV (reference sequence). CDR3 in amino acids: CASSLTTGGSYGYTF. DNA of the CDR3: TGTGCCAGCAGTTTAACGACAGGGGGCAGCTATGGCTACACCTTC.

This rearrangement joins TRBV30 to TRBJ1-3; no reliable D call. The CDR3 consists of 13 residues. Germline assignment: CDR1 GTSNPN and CDR2 SVGIG (reference sequence). Between the trimmed V and J ends, which lost 2 bases and 0 bases, there was a span of 5 bases. The CDR3 nucleotides are TGTGCCTGGAGTTCAAACTCTGGAAACACCATATATTTT. Protein: CAWSSNSGNTIYF.